Each of the 5 T cell receptor beta chains below was sequenced from the same sample in a study of control samples from healthy donors and cancer patients. Some clones are missing from TCRdb's copy, which holds only in-frame ones; the method was immunoSEQ multiplex PCR. Seen here are about 150,000 clones, about 94% observed once, and the top ten hold over 2%. The source material was blood. The receptors derive from a man aged 45-65 years in good health.

This sequence joins TRBV27 and TRBJ2-5; 9 bases line up with TRBD2. Losses at the gene ends were 6 bases for V and 5 bases for J; bases not matched to a gene: 7. The germline gives CDR1 MNHEY, CDR2 SMNVEV (reference sequence). There are 14 residues in the CDR3. The CDR3 DNA is TGTGCCAGCAGACTAGCGGGTGCGGGGGAGACCCAGTACTTC. Protein: CASRLAGAGETQYF.

V and J are TRBV9 and TRBJ2-3; 9 bases line up with TRBD2. Per the germline V gene, CDR1 is SGDLS and CDR2 is YYNGEE. Losses at the gene ends were 3 bases for V and 6 bases for J; bases not matched to a gene: 8. The CDR3 has 15 amino acids. The CDR3 sequence: CASSGLAGDGDTQYF. As DNA, the CDR3 is TGTGCCAGCAGCGGGTTAGCGGGAGACGGGGATACGCAGTATTTT.

The chain joins TRBV27 to TRBJ2-3; 7 bases match TRBD1. This CDR3 is 19 amino acids long. With V trimmed by 5 bases and J by 2 bases, 19 bases remained unmatched. Germline loops: CDR1 MNHEY, CDR2 SMNVEV (reference sequence). The chain's CDR3 is CASSGYFRKDRTYTDTQYF. The CDR3 DNA follows: TGTGCCAGCAGTGGTTACTTCCGGAAGGACAGGACCTACACAGATACGCAGTATTTT.

This clone was detected only once. The rearrangement joins TRBV20-1 to TRBJ1-6, with 7 bases that match TRBD1. CDR1 and CDR2 from the germline V gene are DFQATT and SNEGSKA (reference sequence). The CDR3 length is 15 residues. The J segment lost 5 bases and the V segment lost 3 bases, leaving 7 bases of the junction unmatched. The CDR3 sequence is CSASFPGQNNSPLHF. The CDR3 DNA reads as TGCAGTGCTAGTTTCCCGGGACAGAATAATTCACCCCTCCACTTT.

This chain joins TRBV5-6 and TRBJ1-4, with D hard to call. The germline CDR1 and CDR2 sequences are SGHDT and YYEEEE. This CDR3 has 15 residues. The V gene lost 1 base and the J gene lost 4 bases, with 11 bases spanning the gap. This CDR3 reads CASSLSGSFNEKLFF. CDR3 in DNA: TGTGCCAGCAGCTTGTCCGGGAGTTTTAATGAAAAACTGTTTTTT.